These T cell receptor beta chains were read from a single sample in a study of T cells in Graves' hyperthyroidism and ophthalmopathy. TCRdb ran MiXCR on the multiplex PCR reads and lists one entry per CDR3 protein. The table records under 450,000 distinct CDR3 sequences, 15% to 19% of them present only once. Sequenced sample: blood. The source is a woman under 30 with Graves' hyperthyroidism. Each CDR3 is given with its conserved first and last residue. A D gene is named only where the DNA matches it firmly. Clone size is stated in some rows and not others, as once, few, many or a class when expanded.

many	TRBV27	-	TRBJ1-4	TGTGCCAGCAGTTTATCTCGGGGATTTGCTGAAAAACTGTTTTTT	CASSLSRGFAEKLFF
-	TRBV5-1	TRBD2	TRBJ2-1	TGCGCCAGCCGGGGGAGGGTAGCGGGAGGCGCCTACAATGAGCAGTTCTTC	CASRGRVAGGAYNEQFF
few	TRBV6-2/TRBV6-3	-	TRBJ2-5	TGTGCCAGCAGTCAAACGGGGACCCAGTACTTC	CASSQTGTQYF
few	TRBV7-9	-	TRBJ2-7	TGTGCCAGCACCCCGACAGGCCCCTACGAGCAGTACTTC	CASTPTGPYEQYF
many	TRBV7-2	TRBD1	TRBJ1-5	TGTGCCAGCAGCTTTCAGGGGGCCGGCAATCAGCCCCAGCATTTT	CASSFQGAGNQPQHF
-	TRBV27	-	TRBJ1-2	TGTGCCAGCAGCCCATTTGATGGGCCGCTCCTCACCTACACCTTC	CASSPFDGPLLTYTF
many	TRBV7-6	TRBD2	TRBJ2-1	TGTGCCAGCAGCTTATCCCACCCGGGACTAGCGGGGGGGCGCGAGCAGTTCTTC	CASSLSHPGLAGGREQFF
many	TRBV28	TRBD1	TRBJ2-1	TGTGCCAGCAGTCTACTGACAGGGGGCAATGAGCAGTTCTTC	CASSLLTGGNEQFF
many	TRBV20-1	-	TRBJ1-1	TGCAGTGCTAGTTTAGACAGGAACACTGAAGCTTTCTTT	CSASLDRNTEAFF
-	TRBV15	-	TRBJ2-1	TGTGCCACCAGCACCAGGGACTACAATGAGCAGTTCTTC	CATSTRDYNEQFF
-	TRBV18	TRBD2	TRBJ2-3	TGTGCCAGCTCACCCTTACTAGCGGGGAGAGTCACAGATACGCAGTATTTT	CASSPLLAGRVTDTQYF
-	TRBV2	-	TRBJ1-5	TGTGCCAGCAGTGCCCAACCCCGCGGGGGCAATCAGCCCCAGCATTTT	CASSAQPRGGNQPQHF
many	TRBV7-2	-	TRBJ1-1	TGTGCCAGCAGCCGCGACCAAGTCTCTGAAGCTTTCTTT	CASSRDQVSEAFF
many	TRBV4-1	TRBD1	TRBJ1-2	TGCGCCAGCAGCCGACCACTACAGGGGGACTATGGCTACACCTTC	CASSRPLQGDYGYTF
many	TRBV6-2/TRBV6-3	-	TRBJ2-5	TGTGCCAGCAGCCCGGGACACGGAGAGACCCAGTACTTC	CASSPGHGETQYF
few	TRBV6-2/TRBV6-3	TRBD1	TRBJ1-5	TGTGCCAGCAGTCACCGGACTTTAGGACAGGGCAATCAGCCCCAGCATTTT	CASSHRTLGQGNQPQHF
-	TRBV3-1	-	TRBJ1-1	TGTGCCAGCGACCCTGCTGGAGGTGGAACGGGGCCGAACACTGAAGCTTTCTTT	CASDPAGGGTGPNTEAFF
-	TRBV9	TRBD1	TRBJ2-3	TGTGCCAGCAGCGCCGACAGGGGGATGCGCACAGATACGCAGTATTTT	CASSADRGMRTDTQYF
few	TRBV7-2	TRBD1	TRBJ2-3	TGTGCCAGCAGCCAGACAGGGGGAGCCACAGATACGCAGTATTTT	CASSQTGGATDTQYF
few	TRBV2	TRBD1	TRBJ1-2	TGTGCCAGCAGTGAAGGTGGAAGAAACAGGGGTTACGACTATGGCTACACCTTC	CASSEGGRNRGYDYGYTF
few	TRBV9	-	TRBJ2-2	TGTGCCAGCAGCGTAGCTGGAACCGGGGAGCTGTTTTTT	CASSVAGTGELFF
many	TRBV7-2	-	TRBJ1-6	TGTGCCAGCAGCTTCGGAGACGGCGGTTCGCCCCTCCACTTT	CASSFGDGGSPLHF
-	TRBV9	-	TRBJ2-3	TGTGCCAGCAGCGTATTGGGCAGTTATAGCACAGATACGCAGTATTTT	CASSVLGSYSTDTQYF
many	TRBV2	TRBD1	TRBJ1-2	TGTGCCAGCAGTGATGGACAGGGATATCGGGGCTACACCTTC	CASSDGQGYRGYTF
many	TRBV7-8	-	TRBJ1-1	TGTGCCAGCAGCTTAGGCCACGGGAAGATGAACACTGAAGCTTTCTTT	CASSLGHGKMNTEAFF
many	TRBV6-2/TRBV6-3	-	TRBJ2-3	TGTGCCAGCAGTTACCCGAGGGGGGGACGGGCAGATACGCAGTATTTT	CASSYPRGGRADTQYF
many	TRBV7-2	-	TRBJ1-1	TGTGCCAGCAGCCCCCCCCAAGGAGTGGGGTCCGACACTGAAGCTTTCTTT	CASSPPQGVGSDTEAFF
-	TRBV5-5	-	TRBJ1-1	TGCGCCAGCAGCCCGATACAGGGATTGAACACTGAAGCTTTCTTT	CASSPIQGLNTEAFF
-	TRBV7-3	-	TRBJ1-5	TGTGCCAGCAGCTCCACAGGGTTCGCGGGGAATCAGCCCCAGCATTTT	CASSSTGFAGNQPQHF
many	TRBV27	-	TRBJ2-6	TGTGCCACCCGGGACTCTGGGGCCAACGTCCTGACTTTC	CATRDSGANVLTF
few	TRBV19	-	TRBJ2-7	TGTGCCAGTAGTATCGGTCAAGCTTACGAGCAGTACTTC	CASSIGQAYEQYF
many	TRBV7-8	-	TRBJ2-1	TGTGCCAGCAGCGCTCCCTTTAAAGCCTACAATGAGCAGTTCTTC	CASSAPFKAYNEQFF
many	TRBV7-2	TRBD2	TRBJ2-5	TGTGCCAGCAGCCCCGGACTAGCGGGGGGTCGGCAAGAGACCCAGTACTTC	CASSPGLAGGRQETQYF
few	TRBV24-1	-	TRBJ2-2	TGTGCCACCAGTGATCCCCTAATCGCCGGGGAGCTGTTTTTT	CATSDPLIAGELFF
many	TRBV7-8	TRBD2	TRBJ2-7	TGTGCCAGCAGCTTGCTAGCGGGTAGCGGGGGGTACTCCTACGAGCAGTACTTC	CASSLLAGSGGYSYEQYF
many	TRBV4-2	-	TRBJ1-1	TGTGCCAGCAGCCAAGAACTGGGACTGAACACTGAAGCTTTCTTT	CASSQELGLNTEAFF
many	TRBV20-1	TRBD2	TRBJ2-7	TGCAGTGCTAGCCAAGGGACTAGCGGGAGCGACGAGCAGTACTTC	CSASQGTSGSDEQYF
-	TRBV3-1	TRBD1	TRBJ1-2	TGTGCCAGCAGCCAAGAAGCAAACTTTGGGACAGGGGACTATGGCTACACCTTC	CASSQEANFGTGDYGYTF
many	TRBV13	-	TRBJ1-1	TGTGCCAGCAGCTTAAAGCGGGTCGGGACTGAAGCTTTCTTT	CASSLKRVGTEAFF
-	TRBV29-1	TRBD1	TRBJ1-1	TGCAGCGTGAGAGGGACAGGGGGCGCAGGGAACAATGAAGCTTTCTTT	CSVRGTGGAGNNEAFF
many	TRBV28	TRBD1	TRBJ2-1	TGTGCCAGCAGTTTGGGGCAGGGGGCTAATGAGCAGTTCTTC	CASSLGQGANEQFF
few	TRBV19	-	TRBJ2-1	TGTGCCAGTAGTATTTTGGCAGGCCCGGGGAATGAGCAGTTCTTC	CASSILAGPGNEQFF
many	TRBV28	-	TRBJ2-2	TGTGCCAGCAGTCCCCCCGGGGGTGCGGCCGGGGAGCTGTTTTTT	CASSPPGGAAGELFF
-	TRBV11-2	-	TRBJ2-7	TGTGCCAGCAGCTTAGAAAGTGCTTACGAGCAGTACTTC	CASSLESAYEQYF
many	TRBV6-2/TRBV6-3	TRBD1	TRBJ2-5	TGTGCCAGCAGTTACGCGGGACAGGGGCCTCGGGGGTACTTC	CASSYAGQGPRGYF
many	TRBV6-1	TRBD2	TRBJ2-1	TGTGCCAGCAGGCGTCCAGCGGGAGATGAGCAGTTCTTC	CASRRPAGDEQFF
many	TRBV11-2	-	TRBJ2-5	TGTGCCAGCAGCCCGAGGACTACCCAAGAGACCCAGTACTTC	CASSPRTTQETQYF
many	TRBV27	-	TRBJ2-1	TGTGCCAGCACATCGCGCCTTCCGACCTACAATGAGCAGTTCTTC	CASTSRLPTYNEQFF
-	TRBV20-1	-	TRBJ1-5	TGCAGTGCACGAGAGACAATTAGCAATCAGCCCCAGCATTTT	CSARETISNQPQHF
many	TRBV2	TRBD1	TRBJ1-5	TGTGCCAGCAGTACCCGGACAGGCGAGGGGAATCAGCCCCAGCATTTT	CASSTRTGEGNQPQHF
many	TRBV5-1	-	TRBJ2-1	TGCGCCAGCAGCTTGGATTTGTCTACCCCTGAGCAGTTCTTC	CASSLDLSTPEQFF
few	TRBV7-2	-	TRBJ2-2	TGTGCCAGCAGCTTACCCCTGGGCACCGGGGAGCTGTTTTTT	CASSLPLGTGELFF
-	TRBV6-1	-	TRBJ2-1	TGTGCCAGCACCGCAACATTATACAATGAGCAGTTCTTC	CASTATLYNEQFF